These T cell receptor beta chains were read from a single sample in a study of OX40 agonist ivuxolimab in advanced cancers. Clones were sequenced by immunoSEQ multiplex PCR, and TCRdb holds only the in-frame ones, with some missing. This sample has about 64,000 clones; 75% to 90% occur once, and the top ten carry around 2.1%. The sequenced sample was CD4+ or CD8+ T cells sorted from blood, obtained in a trial of the OX40 agonist ivuxolimab. Receptor source: an adult with an advanced solid tumor such as melanoma, head and neck, liver or kidney cancer. CDR3s include the opening cysteine and the closing phenylalanine or tryptophan. A D gene is named only where the DNA matches it firmly. Clone size appears in some rows only: once, few, many, or a class for an expanded clone.

>-|TRBV30|TRBJ2-2|-
TGTGCCTGGAGTGGGAGCACCGGGGAGCTGTTTTTT
CAWSGSTGELFF
>-|TRBV4-1|TRBJ2-7|TRBD1
TGCGCCAGCAGCCTCGGCCCGGGACAGGGTGCCCCGAAGGAGGGCGAGCAGTACTTC
CASSLGPGQGAPKEGEQYF
>-|TRBV7-9|TRBJ2-2|-
TGTGCCAGCAGCTTCTCCAGGGGGGGAACCGGGGAGCTGTTTTTT
CASSFSRGGTGELFF
>-|TRBV9|TRBJ2-1|-
TGTGCCAGCAGCGTAGTTCCGGCCAGCTCCTACAATGAGCAGTTCTTC
CASSVVPASSYNEQFF
>-|TRBV30|TRBJ2-1|-
TGTGCCTGGAGTCCCGGTTTCTACAATGAGCAGTTCTTC
CAWSPGFYNEQFF
>-|TRBV16|TRBJ1-2|-
TGTGCCAGCAGCCCTGGGGAAGACTATGGCTACACCTTC
CASSPGEDYGYTF
>once|TRBV7-9|TRBJ2-5|-
TGTGCCAGCAGCAAGAACAGGGTAGGAGAGACCCAGTACTTC
CASSKNRVGETQYF
>-|TRBV2|TRBJ2-2|-
TGTGCCAGCAGCATGTACCCCGGGGAGCTGTTTTTT
CASSMYPGELFF
>-|TRBV2|TRBJ1-1|-
TGTGCCAGCAGGCGGAACACTGAAGCTTTCTTT
CASRRNTEAFF
>-|TRBV2|TRBJ2-7|-
TGTGCCACCCGACAGACCTACGAGCAGTACTTC
CATRQTYEQYF
>-|TRBV29-1|TRBJ1-4|TRBD1
TGCAGCGTCCAGGACAGGGGGCGCGGTGAAAAACTGTTTTTT
CSVQDRGRGEKLFF
>few|TRBV4-1|TRBJ1-3|-
TGCGCCAGCAGCCAAGGTTTGGCAGGGGATCGGGCTGGAAACACCATATATTTT
CASSQGLAGDRAGNTIYF
>-|TRBV30|TRBJ1-5|TRBD1
TGTGCCTGGAAGAACACAGGGGGCATCAATCAGCCCCAGCATTTT
CAWKNTGGINQPQHF
>few|TRBV18|TRBJ2-7|-
TGTGCCAGCTCTTCTGGCTACGAGCAGTACTTC
CASSSGYEQYF
>-|TRBV30|TRBJ1-6|-
TGTGCCTGGAGGAAACTCGGGGTGGAAGGACCACCCCTCCACTTT
CAWRKLGVEGPPLHF
>-|TRBV18|TRBJ2-5|-
TGTGCCAGCTCACCCCTGCCGAGTGTCGAGGGGGAGACCCAGTACTTC
CASSPLPSVEGETQYF
>few|TRBV5-1|TRBJ2-7|TRBD1
TGCGCCAGCAGCCAGGGGGACGGCCAGTACGAGCAGTACTTC
CASSQGDGQYEQYF
>-|TRBV2|TRBJ1-4|TRBD1
TGTGCCAGCATGGACAGGGCGGGTTATGAAAAACTGTTTTTT
CASMDRAGYEKLFF
>-|TRBV6-5|TRBJ1-1|-
TGTGCCAGCAGCCCGGGCTTTATATCTGGCACTGAAGCTTTCTTT
CASSPGFISGTEAFF
>-|TRBV19|TRBJ2-3|-
TGTGCCAGTAGTATCCCTGGGTCTGATACGCAGTATTTT
CASSIPGSDTQYF
>-|TRBV6-5|TRBJ1-1|-
TGTGCCAGCGGGGGGAACACTGAAGCTTTCTTT
CASGGNTEAFF
>-|TRBV6-5|TRBJ1-2|-
TGTGCCAGCAGTTACTCGCAGGGAGGGAACTATGGCTACACCTTC
CASSYSQGGNYGYTF
>few|TRBV30|TRBJ2-7|-
TGTGCCTGGAGACCCACAGGCTACGGGGAGCAGTACTTC
CAWRPTGYGEQYF
>-|TRBV7-2|TRBJ2-5|-
TGTGCCAGCAGCTTATCTTGGGGGCAGGGCCAAGAGACCCAGTACTTC
CASSLSWGQGQETQYF
>-|TRBV11-2|TRBJ1-4|-
TGTGCCAGCAGGAAAGTAGCAACTAATGAAAAACTGTTTTTT
CASRKVATNEKLFF
>-|TRBV30|TRBJ1-2|-
TGTGCGTGGGGGGCGGGCTATGGCTACACCTTC
CAWGAGYGYTF